Presented here are 27 T cell receptor beta chains from one specimen sequenced in a study of blood T cell repertoires in COVID-19. The assay was immunoSEQ multiplex PCR, and TCRdb's table has in-frame clones only and misses some. The table includes roughly 59,000 clones, approximately 79% detected once. Material: peripheral blood. Receptors originate from a human donor in a cohort sampled during active COVID-19.

The DNA for the CDR3 is TGTGCCAGTAGTAGACAGATGAACACTGAAGCTTTCTTT. As protein: CASSRQMNTEAFF. The chain employs TRBV19 and TRBJ1-1; maybe TRBD1 (5 bases). The CDR3 runs to 13 residues. V was clipped by 4 bases and J by 0 bases, with 6 bases between them. CDR1 and CDR2 (germline): LNHDA, SQIVND (reference sequence).

This clone was seen a single time. The rearrangement uses TRBV6-5 and TRBJ2-1; 8 bases are a match to TRBD1. With V trimmed by 0 bases and J by 9 bases, 7 bases remained unmatched. This CDR3 spans 15 amino acids. CDR1 is MNHEY and CDR2 is SVGAGI in the germline V gene. As DNA, the CDR3 is TGTGCCAGCAGTTACTCCCGGACAGGGAGGCCTGAGCAGTTCTTC. Amino acids: CASSYSRTGRPEQFF.

The J gene is TRBJ1-1, the V gene TRBV21-1; the table names TRBD1, a call not compared with the DNA. TRBV21-1 is termed a pseudogene. This CDR3 is 14 amino acids long. CDR3 region: CASSDRDALPEAFF. CDR3 nucleotide sequence: TGTGCCAGCAGCGACAGGGATGCCCTCCCTGAAGCTTTCTTT.

The chain links TRBV30 to TRBJ1-4; 7 bases match TRBD1. Trimming cost V 0 bases and J 8 bases; bases outside gene matches: 3. Germline V gene lookup returns CDR1 GTSNPN and CDR2 SVGIG (reference sequence). The CDR3 covers 13 residues. The CDR3 DNA reads TGTGCCTGGAGTGTCAGACAGGGAGAAAAACTGTTTTTT. Encoded protein: CAWSVRQGEKLFF.

The chain has TRBV5-1 and TRBJ2-1; 11 bases line up with TRBD2. The V gene's germline CDR1 is SGHRS and CDR2 YFSETQ. J was trimmed by 6 bases and V by 0 bases; bases with no gene match: 8. The CDR3 runs 17 residues. CDR3 residues: CASSLAGGLAGPNEQFF. The CDR3 DNA reads as TGCGCCAGCAGCTTGGCGGGAGGACTAGCGGGCCCCAATGAGCAGTTCTTC.

The V call is TRBV18, the J call TRBJ1-5; maybe TRBD1 (5 bases). This CDR3 has 15 residues. V was shortened by 3 bases and J by 2 bases, with 11 bases between the two germline ends. In germline, CDR1 is KGHSH, CDR2 LQKENI. The CDR3 loop reads CASSPQGQGNQPQHF. The CDR3 nucleotides read TGTGCCAGCTCACCGCAGGGTCAGGGCAATCAGCCCCAGCATTTT.

The chain has TRBV6-5 and TRBJ2-5; 9 bases are a match to TRBD2. Losses at the gene ends were 2 bases for V and 3 bases for J; bases not matched to a gene: 1. The CDR3 runs to 14 residues. CDR1 is MNHEY, CDR2 SVGAGI, per germline. DNA of the CDR3: TGTGCCAGCAGTTACCGGACTAGCGAAGAGACCCAGTACTTC. It encodes CASSYRTSEETQYF.

The chain joins TRBV28 to TRBJ2-1, with D possibly TRBD2 on 6 matching bases. This CDR3 is 14 amino acids long. Germline V lookup: CDR1 MDHEN, CDR2 SYDVKM. V was pared by 8 bases and J by 6 bases, with 17 bases between. As DNA, the CDR3 is TGTGCCAGCGGGGACTCGCGACCCCCCAATGAGCAGTTCTTC. The encoded protein is CASGDSRPPNEQFF.

The chain uses TRBV11-1 and TRBJ2-3, with TRBD2 matching over 8 bases. The CDR3 runs to 17 residues. The V gene's germline CDR1 is SGHAT and CDR2 FQDESV (reference sequence). V was clipped by 0 bases and J by 2 bases; unmatched bases: 7. CDR3: CASSLAPLAETTDTQYF. CDR3 bases: TGTGCCAGCAGCTTAGCCCCACTAGCGGAGACCACAGATACGCAGTATTTT.

This chain uses TRBV4-2 with TRBJ2-4; a weak D match, TRBD1 (5 bases). CDR1 and CDR2 (germline): LGHNA, YNFKEQ. The CDR3 has 15 amino acids. V lost 1 base, J lost 2 bases, and 9 bases lay in between. The CDR3: CASSQGAGPKNIQYF. CDR3 nucleotide sequence: TGTGCCAGCAGCCAAGGGGCAGGGCCCAAAAACATTCAGTACTTC.

The chain recombines TRBV6-5 with TRBJ2-1; TRBD2 matches 7 bases. The ends lost 2 bases at V and 0 bases at J; junction bases unmatched: 4. Germline CDR1 is MNHEY and CDR2 is SVGAGI. The CDR3 spans 16 residues. In DNA form, the CDR3 reads TGTGCCAGCAGTTACGGAGCGGGGAGCTCCTACAATGAGCAGTTCTTC. This gives the protein CASSYGAGSSYNEQFF.

J is TRBJ2-2 and V is TRBV19; 9 bases match TRBD1. Germline CDR1 reads LNHDA; CDR2 reads SQIVND (reference sequence). CDR3 length: 17 amino acids. V lost 1 base and J lost 3; bases outside the gene matches: 6. The CDR3 loop is CASSIGFWTGDTGELFF. CDR3 DNA: TGTGCCAGTAGTATAGGTTTCTGGACAGGGGACACCGGGGAGCTGTTTTTT.

The genes are TRBV6-1 and TRBJ2-7, with 8 bases that match TRBD1. This CDR3 is built from 15 residues. Germline values: CDR1 MNHNS, CDR2 SASEGT. V trimming: 2 bases; J trimming: 4 bases; junction bases outside the gene matches: 7. CDR3 amino acids: CASSEFPGGKYEQYF. The CDR3 DNA sequence: TGTGCCAGCAGTGAATTTCCAGGGGGCAAGTACGAGCAGTACTTC.

V is TRBV30 and J is TRBJ1-2, with 7 bases matching TRBD1. The CDR3 has 13 residues. Trimming at V came to 1 base and at J to 8 bases, leaving 7 bases not matched to a gene. Germline V gene sequence: CDR1 GTSNPN, CDR2 SVGIG (reference sequence). The CDR3 DNA follows: TGTGCCTGGAGTGAACAGGGGATGGGGGGCTACACCTTC. As protein: CAWSEQGMGGYTF.

The chain employs TRBV5-6 and TRBJ2-5; D may be TRBD2 (5 bases). Germline CDR1 is SGHDT and CDR2 is YYEEEE. Trimming took off 0 bases at V and 5 bases at J, with 8 bases between the two ends. The CDR3 extends over 13 amino acids. The CDR3 spells CASSLVGIETQYF. DNA for the CDR3: TGTGCCAGCAGCTTGGTCGGGATCGAGACCCAGTACTTC.

The chain recombines TRBV6-2 or TRBV6-3 with TRBJ1-3, with TRBD1 matching over 7 bases. The germline V gene has CDR1 MNHEY and CDR2 SVGEGT. The CDR3 is made up of 16 amino acids. V was pared by 2 bases and J by 2 bases, with 6 bases of the junction left unmatched. The CDR3 bases are TGTGCCAGCAGTTACGCGCCGGGACAGACTGGAAACACCATATATTTT. Residues: CASSYAPGQTGNTIYF.

The CDR3 reads CASSHPQGGIYNEQFF. Here the CDR3 DNA reads TGCGCCAGCAGCCACCCACAGGGGGGGATCTACAATGAGCAGTTCTTC. The chain has TRBV4-1 and TRBJ2-1; possible D gene TRBD1, 8 bases. The germline V gene encodes CDR1 MGHRA and CDR2 YSYEKL. V gave up 3 bases and J gave up 3 bases, with 15 bases separating them. This CDR3 is built from 16 residues.

This clone was counted only a few times. V gene TRBV7-8 combines with J gene TRBJ1-2; D ambiguous. CDR1 SGHVS and CDR2 FQNEAQ come from the germline V gene. The germline V and J ends were trimmed by 0 bases and 1 base, with 21 bases remaining between them. This CDR3 has 19 amino acids. Written as DNA, the CDR3 is TGTGCCAGCAGCTTAGCAGGCTTGAGGAATGCGTCCTTTAACTATGGCTACACCTTC. This sequence encodes CASSLAGLRNASFNYGYTF.

With respect to this clone: A junction boundary mismatches the germline segment, possibly from a read error. The chain uses TRBV18 and TRBJ1-2; 8 bases match TRBD1. Germline lookup yields CDR1 KGHSH and CDR2 LQKENI. This CDR3 comprises 12 residues. CDR3 sequence: CASSPPQGASKF. The CDR3 bases are TGTGCCAGCTCACCACCCCAGGGGGCGAGTAAATTC.

A few counts support this clone. The CDR3 protein is CASSEGAGANVLTF. CDR3 coding DNA: TGTGCCAGCAGCGAAGGGGCTGGGGCCAACGTCCTGACTTTC. The rearrangement joins TRBV5-4 to TRBJ2-6; TRBD1 is a possible D gene (5 bases). Germline lookup yields CDR1 SGHNT and CDR2 YYREEE (reference sequence). The CDR3 spans 14 residues. Trimming stripped 4 bases from V and 2 bases from J, with 7 bases between. Based on the CDR3 plus reference TRBV5-4 and TRBJ2-6, the full variable domain is ETGVTQSPTHLIKTRGQQVTLRCSSQSGHNTVSWYQQALGQGPQFIFQYYREEENGRGNFPPRFSGLQFPNYSSELNVNALELDDSALYLCASSEGAGANVLTFGAGSRLTVL.

The V gene is TRBV7-2, the J gene TRBJ2-5, with D unresolved. The CDR3 is made up of 13 amino acids. V was clipped by 1 base and J by 5 bases, with 8 bases between them. CDR1 and CDR2 (germline): SGHTA, FQGNSA. The CDR3 spells CASSLGGQETQYF. CDR3 bases: TGTGCCAGCAGCTTAGGTGGTCAGGAGACCCAGTACTTC.

V is TRBV6-2 or TRBV6-3 and J is TRBJ2-1; 7 bases map to TRBD2. The CDR3 is 14 amino acids. Germline loops: CDR1 MNHEY, CDR2 SVGEGT. V shed 6 bases, J shed 7 bases, and the junction held 9 bases outside the gene matches. CDR3 sequence: CASSPGEGGNEQFF. The CDR3 bases are TGTGCCAGCAGCCCGGGGGAGGGCGGGAATGAGCAGTTCTTC.

This sequence joins TRBV9 and TRBJ2-1; the D gene is possibly TRBD2 (5 bases). The CDR3 is made up of 14 amino acids. CDR1 and CDR2 (germline): SGDLS, YYNGEE. V was pared by 3 bases and J by 5 bases, with 12 bases between. In DNA, the CDR3 is TGTGCCAGCAGCGCCCTAGAGGGAGACAATGAGCAGTTCTTC. It yields the protein CASSALEGDNEQFF. The complete variable domain, with remaining parts taken from reference TRBV9 and TRBJ2-1, reads DSGVTQTPKHLITATGQRVTLRCSPRSGDLSVYWYQQSLDQGLQFLIQYYNGEERAKGNILERFSAQQFPDLHSELNLSSLELGDSALYFCASSALEGDNEQFFGPGTRLTVL.

The V gene is TRBV5-1, the J gene TRBJ2-7; weak D call: TRBD1 (6 bases). The CDR3 totals 14 residues. V lost 6 bases to trimming and J lost 0 bases, with 13 bases between them. Germline V CDR1 and CDR2: SGHRS, YFSETQ. CDR3 DNA sequence: TGCGCCAGCACCCCCCGGACAGACTCCTACGAGCAGTACTTC. Translating gives CASTPRTDSYEQYF. Together with reference TRBV5-1 and TRBJ2-7, the CDR3 gives the full variable domain: KAGVTQTPRYLIKTRGQQVTLSCSPISGHRSVSWYQQTPGQGLQFLFEYFSETQRNKGNFPGRFSGRQFSNSRSEMNVSTLELGDSALYLCASTPRTDSYEQYFGPGTRLTVT.

In its sample, this clone was seen a few times. The rearrangement joins TRBV6-5 to TRBJ2-7; 7 bases agree with TRBD1. Trimming at V came to 5 bases and at J to 12 bases, leaving 10 bases not matched to a gene. The germline V gene has CDR1 MNHEY and CDR2 SVGAGI. This CDR3 comprises 12 residues. The DNA for the CDR3 is TGTGCCAGCAGTAAATGGACAGGACCATGGTACTTC. Translated, it gives CASSKWTGPWYF.

This clone was seen just once. The rearrangement joins TRBV3-1 (or the pseudogene TRBV3-2) to TRBJ2-3; 12 bases are a match to TRBD2. This CDR3 contains 17 residues. Germline values: CDR1 LGHDT, CDR2 YNNKEL (reference sequence). V lost 2 bases and J lost 4; bases outside the gene matches: 7. CDR3 protein: CASSQIQRLAGADTQYF. In DNA, the CDR3 is TGTGCCAGCAGCCAAATCCAAAGACTAGCGGGAGCAGATACGCAGTATTTT.

J is TRBJ2-7 and V is TRBV28; 16 positions match TRBD2. V was pared by 11 bases and J by 4 bases, with 11 bases of the junction left unmatched. Germline V gene sequence: CDR1 MDHEN, CDR2 SYDVKM. This CDR3 has 16 residues. CDR3 sequence reads: CAGSGGLAGGRYEQYF. CDR3 nucleotides: TGTGCCGGGAGCGGGGGACTAGCGGGAGGGCGGTACGAGCAGTACTTC.